A single sample gave rise to the 19 T cell receptor beta chains below, sequenced in a study of blood T cell repertoires in COVID-19. Generated by immunoSEQ multiplex PCR, the TCRdb table keeps only in-frame clones and is missing some. This sample has some 130,000 clones; almost 70% occur once, and the top ten carry less than 2.5%. The sequencing sample was made of peripheral blood. Every receptor here comes from a woman between 65 and 79 years old with acute or convalescent COVID-19.

The chain is built from TRBV27 and TRBJ2-3, with a tentative D call TRBD1 (7 bases). Trimming shortened V by 3 bases and J by 5 bases, and 15 bases separated the two germline ends. The CDR3 covers 15 residues. Germline lookup yields CDR1 MNHEY and CDR2 SMNVEV (reference sequence). This CDR3 reads CASSFSRQGGDTQYF. Written as DNA, the CDR3 is TGTGCCAGCAGTTTTTCGCGACAGGGAGGAGATACGCAGTATTTT.

The chain has TRBV28 and TRBJ1-1, with 10 nucleotides matching TRBD1. The V gene end was trimmed by 5 bases and the J gene end by 3 bases; junction bases not matched to a gene: 3. Germline V gene lookup returns CDR1 MDHEN and CDR2 SYDVKM. The CDR3 sequence is 14 residues long. The CDR3 nucleotides are TGTGCCAGCAGTCTCGGGACAGGGGACACTGAAGCTTTCTTT. This gives the protein CASSLGTGDTEAFF. The complete variable domain, with remaining parts taken from reference TRBV28 and TRBJ1-1, reads DVKVTQSSRYLVKRTGEKVFLECVQDMDHENMFWYRQDPGLGLRLIYFSYDVKMKEKGDIPEGYSVSREKKERFSLILESASTNQTSMYLCASSLGTGDTEAFFGQGTRLTVV.

CDR3 in amino acids: CASSPQVYNEQFF. The CDR3 DNA sequence: TGTGCCAGCAGCCCACAGGTCTACAATGAGCAGTTCTTC. The chain uses TRBV14 and TRBJ2-1; the D gene is possibly TRBD1 (5 bases). Looked up from germline, CDR1 is SGHDN and CDR2 is FVKESK. The CDR3 runs 13 residues. The ends were cut back, 4 bases at V and 3 bases at J, with 7 bases in the middle.

The CDR3 DNA is TGTGCCAGCTCACTGCAGGGAAACACTGAAGCTTTCTTT. It yields the protein CASSLQGNTEAFF. The rearrangement uses TRBV18 and TRBJ1-1, with D possibly matching TRBD1 (5 bases). This CDR3 is built from 13 residues. CDR1 is KGHSH, CDR2 LQKENI, per germline. The V end was cut by 4 bases, the J end by 2 bases, with 8 bases between.

The rearrangement joins TRBV6-2 or TRBV6-3 to TRBJ1-1; the D gene is possibly TRBD1 (5 bases). Germline lookup yields CDR1 MNHEY and CDR2 SVGEGT. The V gene lost 1 base and the J gene lost 5 bases, with 11 bases spanning the gap. This CDR3 comprises 14 residues. CDR3 residues: CASSYLGVRTEAFF. DNA of the CDR3: TGTGCCAGCAGTTACTTAGGGGTTCGGACTGAAGCTTTCTTT.

In this sample, this clone turned up once. This chain joins TRBV10-3 and TRBJ1-5; D may be TRBD1 (5 bases). The germline CDR1 and CDR2 sequences are ENHRY and SYGVKD. The V end was cut by 6 bases, the J end by 0 bases, with 12 bases between. The CDR3 runs to 15 residues. CDR3 nucleotides: TGTGCCATCAGGGAAACAGGCGATAGCAATCAGCCCCAGCATTTT. This encodes CAIRETGDSNQPQHF.

The chain recombines TRBV3-1 (or the pseudogene TRBV3-2) with TRBJ2-7; 7 bases match TRBD1. This CDR3 has 15 residues. Per the germline V gene, CDR1 is LGHDT and CDR2 is YNNKEL (reference sequence). J lost 2 bases, V lost 1 base, and 5 bases had no gene match. The CDR3 nucleotides are TGTGCCAGCAGCCAAGGGACAGGTTTTACCTACGAGCAGTACTTC. Protein sequence: CASSQGTGFTYEQYF.

A remark on this clone: One end of the junction fails to match germline, which may point to a read error. This rearrangement joins TRBV10-1 to TRBJ2-1; no clear D gene. This CDR3 is 8 amino acids long. CDR1 is WNHNN, CDR2 SYGVQD, per germline (reference sequence). The CDR3 nucleotides are TGCGCCAGCAGCCCCCCGGTCTTC. It yields the protein CASSPPVF.

This clone appeared a few times. The chain is built from TRBV5-6 and TRBJ1-4; 10 bases line up with TRBD1. J was trimmed by 7 bases and V by 4 bases; bases with no gene match: 7. This CDR3 region has 15 residues. Germline V CDR1 and CDR2: SGHDT, YYEEEE. Written as DNA, the CDR3 is TGTGCCAGCAGCCTAAAGACAGGGGGCGGTGAAAAACTGTTTTTT. Its translation is CASSLKTGGGEKLFF.

The rearrangement uses TRBV11-2 and TRBJ2-5; the D gene is possibly TRBD1 (5 bases). CDR1 is SGHAT and CDR2 is FQNNGV in the germline V gene. The V end was cut by 5 bases, the J end by 1 base, with 11 bases between. The CDR3 is made up of 14 amino acids. The CDR3 reads CASSHIQGQETQYF. The CDR3 nucleotides read TGTGCCAGCAGCCACATCCAGGGCCAAGAGACCCAGTACTTC.

This clone was observed many times. V is TRBV4-1 and J is TRBJ2-7, with TRBD2 identical over 14 bases. The J segment lost 3 bases and the V segment lost 6 bases, leaving 7 bases of the junction unmatched. Per the germline V gene, CDR1 is MGHRA and CDR2 is YSYEKL. There are 16 residues in the CDR3. The CDR3 reads CASSQGLAGVGYEQYF. In DNA, the CDR3 is TGCGCCAGCAGTCAGGGACTAGCGGGAGTCGGCTACGAGCAGTACTTC.

The table lists this clone with many counts. This sequence joins TRBV27 and TRBJ2-1, with a weak D call TRBD2 (6 bases). This CDR3 spans 16 amino acids. Trimming removed 6 bases at V and 7 bases at J, with 22 bases between. Germline V gives CDR1 MNHEY, CDR2 SMNVEV (reference sequence). The CDR3 loop is CASSPRLILAGNEQFF. DNA of the CDR3: TGTGCCAGCAGCCCTAGATTAATACTAGCTGGGAATGAGCAGTTCTTC.

The rearrangement joins TRBV4-1 to TRBJ1-2; 7 positions agree with TRBD1. The CDR3 is 14 amino acids. V lost 3 bases, J lost 2 bases, and 3 bases stayed unmatched. CDR1 MGHRA and CDR2 YSYEKL come from the germline V gene. DNA for the CDR3: TGCGCCAGCAGCCACTTGACAGGGAACTATGGCTACACCTTC. Translating gives CASSHLTGNYGYTF.

The V gene is TRBV5-1, the J gene TRBJ2-5, with 8 bases identical to TRBD1. In germline, CDR1 is SGHRS, CDR2 YFSETQ. Germline trimming cut 4 bases from V and 4 bases from J; bases unmatched to any gene: 9. The CDR3 is made up of 15 amino acids. As DNA, the CDR3 is TGCGCCAGCAGCCCCGGGGACAGGAGAGGAGAGACCCAGTACTTC. Amino acid sequence: CASSPGDRRGETQYF.

This clone was detected a few times. The rearrangement joins TRBV10-3 to TRBJ1-1; tentatively, D is TRBD1 (5 bases). V was clipped by 3 bases and J by 10 bases, with 12 bases between them. Germline V CDR1 and CDR2: ENHRY, SYGVKD. The CDR3 spans 12 residues. Here the CDR3 DNA reads TGTGCCATCAGTGATCCAGGGTTAGGAGCTTTCTTT. Translating gives CAISDPGLGAFF.

V gene TRBV29-1 combines with J gene TRBJ2-5; TRBD2 aligns across 7 bases. Germline assignment: CDR1 SQVTM and CDR2 ANQGSEA. The CDR3 has 12 amino acids. V shed 4 bases and J 9 bases; nucleotides not matched to a gene: 8. The CDR3 DNA follows: TGCAGCGTTGTTCTCTTTCGGGGGGCCCAGTACTTC. Translation: CSVVLFRGAQYF. Filled out from reference TRBV29-1 and TRBJ2-5, the complete variable domain reads SAVISQKPSRDICQRGTSLTIQCQVDSQVTMMFWYRQQPGQSLTLIATANQGSEATYESGFVIDKFPISRPNLTFSTLTVSNMSPEDSSIYLCSVVLFRGAQYFGPGTRLLVL.

In this sample, this clone turned up once. The chain couples TRBV2 to TRBJ1-6, with TRBD1 identical over 11 bases. Losses at the gene ends were 6 bases for V and 10 bases for J; bases not matched to a gene: 2. This CDR3 spans 13 amino acids. Germline values: CDR1 SNHLY, CDR2 FYNNEI. The CDR3 DNA is TGTGCCAGCAGATGGACAGGGGGCTCACCCCTCCACTTT. Protein product: CASRWTGGSPLHF.

DNA of the CDR3: TGTGCCAGCAGCCAGGTCAGGGCCCCCTACTCCTACGAGCAGTACTTC. Its protein is CASSQVRAPYSYEQYF. J is TRBJ2-7 and V is TRBV7-2, with D possibly TRBD1 on 5 matching bases. V was cut by 5 bases and J by 0 bases, with 17 bases left in between. From germline, CDR1 is SGHTA and CDR2 FQGNSA. The CDR3 loop spans 16 amino acids.

The gene calls are TRBV29-1 and TRBJ2-7, with 8 bases that match TRBD2. CDR1 and CDR2 from the germline V gene are SQVTM and ANQGSEA. This CDR3 region has 13 residues. Germline trimming cut 7 bases from V and 2 bases from J; bases unmatched to any gene: 7. CDR3 nucleotide sequence: TGCAGCGCCAAGCGGGAGAGTACCTACGAGCAGTACTTC. Translated, it gives CSAKRESTYEQYF.